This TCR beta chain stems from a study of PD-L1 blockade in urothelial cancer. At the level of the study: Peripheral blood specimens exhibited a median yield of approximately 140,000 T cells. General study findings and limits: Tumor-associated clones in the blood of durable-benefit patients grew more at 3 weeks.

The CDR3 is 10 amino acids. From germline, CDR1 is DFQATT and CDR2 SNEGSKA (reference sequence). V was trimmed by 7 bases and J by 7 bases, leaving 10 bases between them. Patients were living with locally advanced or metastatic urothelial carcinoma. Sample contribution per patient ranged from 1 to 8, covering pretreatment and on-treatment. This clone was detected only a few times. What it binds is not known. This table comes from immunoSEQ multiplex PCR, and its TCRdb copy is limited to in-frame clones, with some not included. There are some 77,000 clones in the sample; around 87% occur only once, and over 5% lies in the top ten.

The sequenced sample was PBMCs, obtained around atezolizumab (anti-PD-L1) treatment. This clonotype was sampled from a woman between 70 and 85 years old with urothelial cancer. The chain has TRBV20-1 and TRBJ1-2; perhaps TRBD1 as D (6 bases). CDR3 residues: CSGTGSGYTF. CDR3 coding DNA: TGCAGTGGAACAGGGAGTGGCTACACCTTC.